The clone carrying this T cell receptor beta chain came up many times. This sample is drawn from a study of blood T cell repertoires in COVID-19. Looking at the study overall: Sites across the United States, Italy and Spain contributed samples from acute and convalescent COVID-19. PBMCs, B-cell-depleted T cells, or T cells provided the cDNA or gDNA that made up the material.

Each participant's cohort was designated according to participant-reported clinical history. Germline assignment: CDR1 SGHDN and CDR2 FVKESK. The CDR3 is 16 residues long. V shed 1 base, J shed 5 bases, and the junction held 8 bases outside the gene matches. In the original processing: Reference gene primer amplification gave nucleated cell count estimates. Clones were sequenced by immunoSEQ multiplex PCR, and TCRdb holds only the in-frame ones, with some missing. V, J and clone size reflect that table, while D and trimming were determined from the DNA. In the table there are about 370,000 clones, approximately 92% of which are singletons.

This clonotype was sampled from a man between 18 and 29 years old who had recovered from COVID-19. The sequencing sample was made of PBMCs or T cells enriched from blood (not recorded which). The chain joins TRBV14 to TRBJ2-3; 8 bases are shared with TRBD2. The CDR3 DNA reads TGTGCCAGCAGCCAAGCCGCCGGGGGGGCTAAAGATACGCAGTATTTT. Its protein is CASSQAAGGAKDTQYF.